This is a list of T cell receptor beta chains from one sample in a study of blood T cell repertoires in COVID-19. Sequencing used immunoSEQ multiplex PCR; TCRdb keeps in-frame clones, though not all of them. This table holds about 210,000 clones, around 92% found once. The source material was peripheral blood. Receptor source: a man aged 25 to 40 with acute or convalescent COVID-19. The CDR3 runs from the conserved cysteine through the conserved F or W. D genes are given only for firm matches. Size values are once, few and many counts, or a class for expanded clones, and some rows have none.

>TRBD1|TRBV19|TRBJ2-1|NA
TGTGCCAGTAGTAGACAGGGGATCGATGAGCAGTTCTTC
CASSRQGIDEQFF
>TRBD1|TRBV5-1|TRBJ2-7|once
TGCGCCAGCAGCTTGGGGATCGGACAGGTCCACGAGCAGTACTTC
CASSLGIGQVHEQYF
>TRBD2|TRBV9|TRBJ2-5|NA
TGTGCCAGCAGCGTAAGCACCAGCGGGGGGCTGGCGGAGACCCAGTACTTC
CASSVSTSGGLAETQYF
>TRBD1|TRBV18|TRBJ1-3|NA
TGTGCCAGCTCACCCACGGGACAGGGGGCCCCTGGAAACACCATATATTTT
CASSPTGQGAPGNTIYF
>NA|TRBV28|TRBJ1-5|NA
TGTGCCAGCAGTTTAACCCGTTACAGGGATAGCAATCAGCCCCAGCATTTT
CASSLTRYRDSNQPQHF
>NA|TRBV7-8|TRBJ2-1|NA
TGTGCCAGCAGCCGGGACACCACCTACAATGAGCAGTTCTTC
CASSRDTTYNEQFF
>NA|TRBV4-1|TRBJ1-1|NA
TGCGCCAGCAGCCAAGAGGGTAGTCCAGGCACTGAAGCTTTCTTT
CASSQEGSPGTEAFF
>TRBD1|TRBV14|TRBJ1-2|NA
TGTGCCAGCAGCAAAATTCAGGGGGCCTATGGCTACACCTTC
CASSKIQGAYGYTF
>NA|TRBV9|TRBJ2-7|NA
TGTGCCAGCAGCGTAGCTTCGACAGGCGGCGAGCAGTACTTC
CASSVASTGGEQYF
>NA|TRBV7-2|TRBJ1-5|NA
TGTGCCAGCAGCTTTGGGCGGACGGTTTCGGAGGCCCAGCATTTT
CASSFGRTVSEAQHF
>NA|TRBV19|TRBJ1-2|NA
TGTGCCAGTAGTCGTAGTGGGGGGTTTTATGGCTACACCTTC
CASSRSGGFYGYTF
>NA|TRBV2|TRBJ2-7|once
TGTGCCAGCAGTGAAGCGGCGGGGAGGCCGCAGTACTTC
CASSEAAGRPQYF
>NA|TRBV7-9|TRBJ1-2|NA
TGTGCCAGCAGCTTAGAAGCACAGGGAGGCTACACCTTC
CASSLEAQGGYTF
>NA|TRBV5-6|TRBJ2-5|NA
TGTGCCAGCAGCTTGGCCTTGGCGGAAGAGACCCAGTACTTC
CASSLALAEETQYF
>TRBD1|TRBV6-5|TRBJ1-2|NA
TGTGCCAGCATTACCGACAGGGGGTATGGCTACACCTTC
CASITDRGYGYTF
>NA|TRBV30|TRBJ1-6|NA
TGTGCTTACTCCCAGGGCCCAGGGTCACCCCTCCACTTT
CAYSQGPGSPLHF
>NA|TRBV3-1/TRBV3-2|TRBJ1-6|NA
TGTGCCAGCAGCCAAGGCTTTACAGGGACGGGGGGCCTCCACTTT
CASSQGFTGTGGLHF
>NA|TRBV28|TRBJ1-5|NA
TGTGCCAGCATAGGGGCAGGTCCTAATCAGCCCCAGCATTTT
CASIGAGPNQPQHF
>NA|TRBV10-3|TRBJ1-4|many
TGTGCCATCAGTGTCCAGGGGAACGGGGGGGAACTGTTTTTT
CAISVQGNGGELFF
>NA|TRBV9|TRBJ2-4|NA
TGTGCCAGCAGCCCTCGGGCGGGTGAAATAGCCAAAAACATTCAGTACTTC
CASSPRAGEIAKNIQYF
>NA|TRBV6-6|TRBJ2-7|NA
TGTGCCAGCAGCGACTCAGGAGGCTTCCGCGAGCAGTACTTC
CASSDSGGFREQYF
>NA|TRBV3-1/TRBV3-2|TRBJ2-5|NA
TGTGCCAGCAGCCTGCTTACTGAGACCCAGTACTTC
CASSLLTETQYF
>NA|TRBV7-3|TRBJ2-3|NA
TGTGCCAGCAGCCCAGGGCCCTGGGCAGATACGCAGTATTTT
CASSPGPWADTQYF
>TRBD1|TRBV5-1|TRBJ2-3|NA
TGCGCCAGCAGCGGCGGACAGGGGGCAGATACGCAGTATTTT
CASSGGQGADTQYF
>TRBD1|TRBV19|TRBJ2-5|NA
TGTGCCAGTAGTTGGACAGGGGAAATCCAGTACTTC
CASSWTGEIQYF
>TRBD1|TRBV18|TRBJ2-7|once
TGTGCCAGCTCACCCGGGACAGGGGGAGTCGAGCAGTACTTC
CASSPGTGGVEQYF
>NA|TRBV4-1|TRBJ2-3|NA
TGCGCCAGCAGCCGTAACCCGGGACTGGTCAAGGATACGCAGTATTTT
CASSRNPGLVKDTQYF
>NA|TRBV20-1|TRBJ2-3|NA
TGCAGTGCTAGTCTGAACGGGAGAGGGACAGATACGCAGTATTTT
CSASLNGRGTDTQYF
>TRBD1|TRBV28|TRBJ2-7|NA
TGTGCCAGCAGCCCCGGCAGGGGGCGGTCCTACGAGCAGTACTTC
CASSPGRGRSYEQYF
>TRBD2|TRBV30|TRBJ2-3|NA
TGTGCCTGGAGCACTAGCGCAGATACGCAGTATTTT
CAWSTSADTQYF
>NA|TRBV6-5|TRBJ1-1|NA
TGTGCCAGCAGCTCCCCTCGGGGGGTGAACACTGAAGCTTTCTTT
CASSSPRGVNTEAFF
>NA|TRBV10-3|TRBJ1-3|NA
TGTGCCATCAGTGAGGTCGTTTTTGGGGCACCCCGGGGAAACACCATATATTTT
CAISEVVFGAPRGNTIYF
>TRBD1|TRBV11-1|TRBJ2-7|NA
TGTGCCAGCAGAGGGTCCATAGGGACAGCACGCGAGCAGTACTTC
CASRGSIGTAREQYF
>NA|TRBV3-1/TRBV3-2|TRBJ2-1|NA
TGTGCCAGCAGCCAGGGCTCTGGTGAGCAGTTCTTC
CASSQGSGEQFF
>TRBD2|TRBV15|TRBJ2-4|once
TGTGCCACCAGCAGAGACCCAGGACTAGCGGGAGAGAGGAACATTCAGTACTTC
CATSRDPGLAGERNIQYF
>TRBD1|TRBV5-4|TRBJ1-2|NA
TGTGCCAGCAACCCTCCCGGGACAGGGGGCGCAGGCTACACCTTC
CASNPPGTGGAGYTF
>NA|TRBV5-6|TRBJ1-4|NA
TGTGCCAGCAGCCAAGAACAGGGTAGGGATGAAAAACTGTTTTTT
CASSQEQGRDEKLFF
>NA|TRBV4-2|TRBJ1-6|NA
TGTGCCAGCAGCCAAGGGGAGGGCCTACCCCTCCACTTT
CASSQGEGLPLHF
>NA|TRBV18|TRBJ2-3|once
TGTGCCAGCTCACTACAGGAATCCACAGATACGCAGTATTTT
CASSLQESTDTQYF
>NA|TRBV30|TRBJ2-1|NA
TGTGCCTGGAGAAGAGGCTCCTACAATGAGCAGTTCTTC
CAWRRGSYNEQFF
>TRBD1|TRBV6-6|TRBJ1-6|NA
TGTGCCATCCGGGACAGGGTAATTTCACCCCTCCACTTT
CAIRDRVISPLHF
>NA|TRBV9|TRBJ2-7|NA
TGTGCCAGCAGCGTAGGCTCCCCAGGACAGACCTACGAGCAGTACTTC
CASSVGSPGQTYEQYF
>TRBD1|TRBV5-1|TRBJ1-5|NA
TGCGCCAGCAGCTCACTATACCAGGGGGCTGGCCAGCCCCAGCATTTT
CASSSLYQGAGQPQHF
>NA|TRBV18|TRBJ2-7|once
TGTGCCAGCTCACACGGGAGACTCTACGAGCAGTACTTC
CASSHGRLYEQYF
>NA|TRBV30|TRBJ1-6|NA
TGTGCCTGGACCCGGGAGAATAATTCACCCCTCCACTTT
CAWTRENNSPLHF
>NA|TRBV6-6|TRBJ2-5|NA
TGTGCCAGCAGTCGTTCTCAGGGGGGAGAAGAGACCCAGTACTTC
CASSRSQGGEETQYF
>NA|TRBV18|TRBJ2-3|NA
TGTGCCAGCTCATCACAACGGAGGACCACAGATACGCAGTATTTT
CASSSQRRTTDTQYF
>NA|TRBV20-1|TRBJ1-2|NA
TGCAGTGCTCGGGAGGGGGGCTACACCTTC
CSAREGGYTF
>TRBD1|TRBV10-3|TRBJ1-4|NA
TGTGCCATCAGTGAAAGGATTTGGGGACAGGGTAGATCTACTAATGAAAAACTGTTTTTT
CAISERIWGQGRSTNEKLFF
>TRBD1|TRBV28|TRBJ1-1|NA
TGTGCCAGCAGTCACGGGACAGGGGCGCACACTGAAGCTTTCTTT
CASSHGTGAHTEAFF